This T cell receptor beta chain stems from a study of blood T cell repertoires in COVID-19. The data were produced by immunoSEQ multiplex PCR, yet TCRdb's version contains in-frame clones alone and is incomplete. The sample has a few hundred thousand clones; more than 65% are singletons. This CDR3 spans 13 amino acids. Germline V gene lookup returns CDR1 LNHNV and CDR2 YYDKDF (reference sequence). This TCR derives from a person between 65 and 80 years old with COVID-19, enrolled during active disease. Input material: peripheral blood. The chain carries TRBV15 and TRBJ2-2, with D maybe TRBD1 (6 bases). CDR3 coding DNA: TGTGTTCCGTACAGGGATAACACCGGGGAGCTGTTTTTT. It specifies CVPYRDNTGELFF.